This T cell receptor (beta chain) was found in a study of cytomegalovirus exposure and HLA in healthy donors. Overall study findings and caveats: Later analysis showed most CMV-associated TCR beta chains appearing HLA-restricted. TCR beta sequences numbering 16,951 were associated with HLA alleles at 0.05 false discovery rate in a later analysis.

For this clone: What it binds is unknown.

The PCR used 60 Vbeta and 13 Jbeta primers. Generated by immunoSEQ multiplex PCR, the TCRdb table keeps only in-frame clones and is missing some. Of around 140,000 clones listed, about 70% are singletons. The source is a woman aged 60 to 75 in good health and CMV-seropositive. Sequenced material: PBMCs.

This chain's CDR3 is CASSPPEGQPQHF. The CDR3 nucleotides are TGTGCCAGCAGTCCCCCGGAGGGTCAGCCCCAGCATTTT. The chain uses TRBV6-1 and TRBJ1-5, with D unclear. The V gene lost 5 bases and the J gene lost 6 bases, with 11 bases spanning the gap. Germline assignment: CDR1 MNHNS and CDR2 SASEGT. This CDR3 contains 13 residues.